The clone carrying this T cell receptor (beta chain) came up many times. The antigen is undetermined. This sample is drawn from a study of T cells in Graves' hyperthyroidism and ophthalmopathy. Regarding the study as a whole: Most thyroid clonotypes with frequency above 0.001 were detected in blood.

RNA transcripts provided the source from which TCR beta CDR3 regions were amplified. TCR CDR3 underwent first-round RT-PCR with the HTBI primer set. TCRdb re-derived calls from the multiplex PCR reads in MiXCR, one entry per CDR3 protein. This table has about 180,000 distinct CDR3 sequences, 9.4% appearing once. Recently diagnosed hyperthyroidism of less than 2 months' duration affected patients aged 18 to 65. Sequenced: blood. The source is a woman between 18 and 30 years old with Graves' hyperthyroidism that later progressed to Graves' ophthalmopathy.

The CDR3: CASSIELVVRGDQPQHF. The CDR3 bases are TGTGCCAGTAGTATTGAGTTAGTGGTCAGGGGTGATCAGCCCCAGCATTTT. The genes are TRBV19 and TRBJ1-5, with a possible D match to TRBD1 (6 bases). The ends were cut back, 3 bases at V and 5 bases at J, with 20 bases in the middle. Germline CDR1 and CDR2: LNHDA and SQIVND (reference sequence). The CDR3 has 17 amino acids.